This record covers a single TCR beta chain. This clone was counted once. Its antigen specificity is not known. The input lacks base qualities; no much larger clone sits a single base away. This entry comes from a study of control samples from healthy donors and cancer patients (dated by TCRdb to 2020 to 2022). Library method: the immunoSEQ multiplex PCR assay. TCRdb holds this immuneACCESS table with in-frame rearrangements only. Some clones are missing; in checked studies, unresolved V genes explain under half, and the rest has no known cause. The sample has under 200,000 clones on record, 96% of them singletons. Approximately 1% of the sample is taken by the ten largest. CDR1 and CDR2 are read off the germline V gene as ENHRY and SYGVKD. Trimming removed 0 bases from V and 5 bases from J, leaving 10 bases between the germline ends. The CDR3 holds 14 amino acids from the cysteine to the phenylalanine. Solely the CDR3 DNA is kept, with 42 bases framed from the first base.

The receptor's source is a woman under 40 in good health. This chain joins TRBV10-3 to TRBJ1-1; confidence is insufficient to name the D gene. Source material: blood. The CDR3 amino acid sequence is: CAISESNGGTEAFF. The DNA is as follows: TGTGCCATCAGTGAGTCGAACGGCGGGACTGAAGCTTTCTTT.